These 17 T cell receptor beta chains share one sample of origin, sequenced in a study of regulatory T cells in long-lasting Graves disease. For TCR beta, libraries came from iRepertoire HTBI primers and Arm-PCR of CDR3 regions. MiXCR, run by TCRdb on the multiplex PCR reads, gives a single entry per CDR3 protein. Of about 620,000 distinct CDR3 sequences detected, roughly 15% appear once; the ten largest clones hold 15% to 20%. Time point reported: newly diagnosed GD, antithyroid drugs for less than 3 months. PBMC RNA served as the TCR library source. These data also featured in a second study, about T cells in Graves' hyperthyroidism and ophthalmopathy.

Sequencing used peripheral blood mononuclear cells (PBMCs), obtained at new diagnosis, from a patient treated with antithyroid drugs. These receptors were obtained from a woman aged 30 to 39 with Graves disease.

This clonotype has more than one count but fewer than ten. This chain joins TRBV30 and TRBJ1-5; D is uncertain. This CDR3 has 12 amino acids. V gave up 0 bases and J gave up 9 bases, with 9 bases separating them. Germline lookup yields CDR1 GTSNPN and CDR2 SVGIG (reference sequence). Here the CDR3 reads CAWSVPLLPQHF. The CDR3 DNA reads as TGTGCCTGGAGTGTACCGCTTTTGCCCCAGCATTTT.

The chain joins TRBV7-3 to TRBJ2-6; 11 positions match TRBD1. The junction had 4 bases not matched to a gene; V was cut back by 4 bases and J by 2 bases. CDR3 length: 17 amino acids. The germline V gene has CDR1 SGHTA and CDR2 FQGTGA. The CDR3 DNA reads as TGTGCCAGCAGCTATGGACAGGGGGCAACTGGGGCCAACGTCCTGACTTTC. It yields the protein CASSYGQGATGANVLTF.

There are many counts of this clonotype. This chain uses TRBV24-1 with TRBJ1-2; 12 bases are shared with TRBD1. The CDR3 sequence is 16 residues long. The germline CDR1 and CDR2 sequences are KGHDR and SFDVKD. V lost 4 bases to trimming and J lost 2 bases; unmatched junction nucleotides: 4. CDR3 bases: TGTGCCACCAGTGAGGGACAGGGGGCGTCCAACTATGGCTACACCTTC. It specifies CATSEGQGASNYGYTF.

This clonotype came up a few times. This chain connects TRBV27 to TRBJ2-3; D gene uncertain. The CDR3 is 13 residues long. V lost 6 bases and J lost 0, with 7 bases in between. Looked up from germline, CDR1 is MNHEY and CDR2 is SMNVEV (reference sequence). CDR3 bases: TGTGCCAGCAGGGGTACTAGCACAGATACGCAGTATTTT. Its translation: CASRGTSTDTQYF.

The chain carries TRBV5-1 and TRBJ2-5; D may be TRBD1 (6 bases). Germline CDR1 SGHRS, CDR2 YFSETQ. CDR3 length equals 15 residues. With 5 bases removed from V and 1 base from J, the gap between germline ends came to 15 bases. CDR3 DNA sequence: TGCGCCAGCAGACAGGGAGCTTGGGGCCAAGAGACCCAGTACTTC. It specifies CASRQGAWGQETQYF.

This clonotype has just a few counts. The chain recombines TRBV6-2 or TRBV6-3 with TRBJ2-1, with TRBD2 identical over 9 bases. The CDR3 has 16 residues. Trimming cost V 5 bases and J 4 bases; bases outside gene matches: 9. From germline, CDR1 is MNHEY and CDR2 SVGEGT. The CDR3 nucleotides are TGTGCCAGCAGTCAAACCGGGACTAGCCGATACAATGAGCAGTTCTTC. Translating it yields CASSQTGTSRYNEQFF.

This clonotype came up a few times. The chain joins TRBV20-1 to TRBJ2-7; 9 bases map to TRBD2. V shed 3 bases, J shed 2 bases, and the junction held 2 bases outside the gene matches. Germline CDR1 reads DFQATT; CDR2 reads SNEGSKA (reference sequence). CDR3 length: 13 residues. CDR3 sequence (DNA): TGCAGTGCTAGTAGCGGGGGCCCCTACGAGCAGTACTTC. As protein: CSASSGGPYEQYF.

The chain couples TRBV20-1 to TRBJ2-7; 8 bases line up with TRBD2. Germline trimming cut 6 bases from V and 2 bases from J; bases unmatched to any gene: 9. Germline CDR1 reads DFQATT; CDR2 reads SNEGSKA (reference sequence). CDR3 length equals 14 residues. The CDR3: CSAPPGGDAYEQYF. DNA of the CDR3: TGCAGTGCACCCCCCGGGGGGGACGCCTACGAGCAGTACTTC.

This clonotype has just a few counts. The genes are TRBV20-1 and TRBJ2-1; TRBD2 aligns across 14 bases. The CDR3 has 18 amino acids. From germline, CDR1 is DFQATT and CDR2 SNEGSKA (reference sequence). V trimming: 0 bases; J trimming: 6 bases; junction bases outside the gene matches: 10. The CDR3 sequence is CSARDYLTTSGRVNEQFF. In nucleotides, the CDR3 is TGCAGTGCTAGAGATTATCTCACGACTAGCGGGAGGGTCAATGAGCAGTTCTTC.

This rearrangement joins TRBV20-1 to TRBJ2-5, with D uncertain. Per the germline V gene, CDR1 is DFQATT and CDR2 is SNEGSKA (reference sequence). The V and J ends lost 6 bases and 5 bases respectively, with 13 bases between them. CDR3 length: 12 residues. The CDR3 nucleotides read TGCAGTGCCCAGTTGGTACAGGAGACCCAGTACTTC. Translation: CSAQLVQETQYF.

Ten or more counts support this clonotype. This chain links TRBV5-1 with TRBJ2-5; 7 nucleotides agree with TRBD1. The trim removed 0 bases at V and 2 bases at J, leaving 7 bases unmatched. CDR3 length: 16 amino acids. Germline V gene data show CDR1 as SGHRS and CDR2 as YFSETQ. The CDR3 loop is CASSLAGTAEQETQYF. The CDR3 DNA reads TGCGCCAGCAGCTTGGCCGGGACAGCAGAACAAGAGACCCAGTACTTC.

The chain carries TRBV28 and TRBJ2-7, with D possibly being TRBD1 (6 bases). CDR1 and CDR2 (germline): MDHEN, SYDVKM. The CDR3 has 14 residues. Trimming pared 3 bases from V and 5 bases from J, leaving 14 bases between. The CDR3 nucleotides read TGTGCCAGCAGTTTGGTAGGGGGTAGGAACGAGCAGTACTTC. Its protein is CASSLVGGRNEQYF.

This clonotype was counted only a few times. In DNA, the CDR3 is TGCAGCTCCGGCGGGGGACAGGGGGTAGATACGCAGTATTTT. Amino acids: CSSGGGQGVDTQYF. The V call is TRBV29-1, the J call TRBJ2-3; 11 bases map to TRBD1. The CDR3 consists of 14 residues. Looked up from germline, CDR1 is SQVTM and CDR2 is ANQGSEA. J lost 5 bases, V lost 8 bases, and 9 bases had no gene match.

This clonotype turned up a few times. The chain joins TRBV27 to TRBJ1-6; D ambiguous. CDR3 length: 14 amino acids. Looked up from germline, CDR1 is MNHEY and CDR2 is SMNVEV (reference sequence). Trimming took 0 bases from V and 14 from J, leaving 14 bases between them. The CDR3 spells CASSLSRLPSSLHF. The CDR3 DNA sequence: TGTGCCAGCAGTTTATCAAGGCTCCCGTCATCCCTCCACTTT.

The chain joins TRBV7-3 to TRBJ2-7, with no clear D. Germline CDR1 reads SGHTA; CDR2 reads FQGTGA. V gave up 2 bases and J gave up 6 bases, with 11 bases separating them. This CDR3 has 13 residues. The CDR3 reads CASSLEIGGEQYF. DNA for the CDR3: TGTGCCAGCAGCTTAGAGATAGGTGGCGAGCAGTACTTC.

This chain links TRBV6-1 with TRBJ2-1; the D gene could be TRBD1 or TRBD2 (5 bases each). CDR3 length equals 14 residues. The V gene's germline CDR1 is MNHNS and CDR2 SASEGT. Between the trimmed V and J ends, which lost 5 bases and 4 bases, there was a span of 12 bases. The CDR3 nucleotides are TGTGCCAGCAGTCCGCTTGAGGGGTACAATGAGCAGTTCTTC. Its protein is CASSPLEGYNEQFF.

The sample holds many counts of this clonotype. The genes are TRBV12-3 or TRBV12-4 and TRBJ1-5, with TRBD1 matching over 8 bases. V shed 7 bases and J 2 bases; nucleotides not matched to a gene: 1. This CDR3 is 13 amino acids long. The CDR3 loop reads CASTDRGNQPQHF. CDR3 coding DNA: TGTGCCAGCACGGACAGGGGCAATCAGCCCCAGCATTTT.